These 17 T cell receptor beta chains were sequenced from one sample in a study of sequential checkpoint blockade in melanoma. Treatment in this sample: randomized to nivolumab then ipilimumab (arm A) or the reverse (arm B). Clones were read by immunoSEQ multiplex PCR, and TCRdb kept only the in-frame ones, dropping some. This sample yields about 10,000 clones, of which around 73% are seen a single time; around 33% belongs to the top ten. Sequenced here: CD8+ T cells sorted from blood (inferred from file names), sampled from a patient given nivolumab and ipilimumab in sequence. These receptors were taken from a human donor with melanoma.

The CDR3 protein is CASGRSEKLFF. CDR3 bases: TGTGCCAGCGGGAGGAGTGAAAAACTGTTTTTT. This chain uses TRBV25-1 with TRBJ1-4; D not certain. Between the trimmed V and J ends, which lost 8 bases and 7 bases, there was a span of 8 bases. The germline gives CDR1 MGHDK, CDR2 SYGVNS. The CDR3 contains 11 residues. Drawing the rest from reference TRBV25-1 and TRBJ1-4, the complete variable domain is EADIYQTPRYLVIGTGKKITLECSQTMGHDKMYWYQQDPGMELHLIHYSYGVNSTEKGDLSSESTVSRIRTEHFPLTLESARPSHTSQYLCASGRSEKLFFGSGTQLSVL.

The V call is TRBV7-8, the J call TRBJ2-7; TRBD1 might be the D (6 bases). The V end was cut by 0 bases, the J end by 2 bases, with 11 bases between. CDR1 SGHVS and CDR2 FQNEAQ come from the germline V gene. This CDR3 is built from 15 residues. CDR3 loop: CASSLAQGPAYEQYF. The CDR3 DNA sequence: TGTGCCAGCAGCTTAGCGCAGGGGCCCGCCTACGAGCAGTACTTC.

The chain couples TRBV4-1 to TRBJ2-3; unclear D gene. Deletions cut 1 base from V and 0 bases from J, with 8 bases between. Germline CDR1 reads MGHRA; CDR2 reads YSYEKL. CDR3 size: 15 residues. The CDR3 region has the DNA TGCGCCAGCAGCCAAGGAGCGATTAGCACAGATACGCAGTATTTT. The encoded protein is CASSQGAISTDTQYF.

The chain joins TRBV4-2 to TRBJ1-2, with a weak D call TRBD1 (6 bases). Germline V lookup: CDR1 LGHNA, CDR2 YNFKEQ. V shed 2 bases and J shed 1 base, with 11 bases lying between them. This CDR3 comprises 15 residues. The CDR3 protein is CASSQRDMLNYGYTF. CDR3 in DNA: TGTGCCAGCAGCCAACGGGACATGCTTAACTATGGCTACACCTTC.

By frequency in the sample, this clone is medium-sized (0.01 to 0.1%). This chain links TRBV28 with TRBJ1-5; possibly TRBD1 for D (5 bases). The CDR3 is 15 amino acids. Trimming stripped 6 bases from V and 2 bases from J, with 14 bases between. CDR1 and CDR2 (germline): MDHEN, SYDVKM. CDR3 region: CASRKGVLGNQPQHF. CDR3 nucleotides: TGTGCCAGCAGGAAAGGGGTGTTGGGCAATCAGCCCCAGCATTTT.

This clone has just a few counts. The chain couples TRBV5-6 to TRBJ2-1; D may be TRBD1 (5 bases). CDR1 and CDR2 from the germline V gene are SGHDT and YYEEEE. This CDR3 has 17 residues. V lost 6 bases to trimming and J lost 0 bases, with 19 bases between them. The CDR3 nucleotides are TGTGCCAGCACTTCAGGCGCACACAGGTACTCCTACAATGAGCAGTTCTTC. Amino acid sequence: CASTSGAHRYSYNEQFF.

This chain links TRBV27 with TRBJ2-7; D perhaps matches TRBD1 (6 bases). Trimming removed 5 bases from V and 0 bases from J, with 11 bases in between. This CDR3 is 14 amino acids long. Germline V gene lookup returns CDR1 MNHEY and CDR2 SMNVEV (reference sequence). The chain's CDR3 is CASSDHRASYEQYF. The DNA for the CDR3 is TGTGCCAGCAGTGATCACAGGGCCTCCTACGAGCAGTACTTC.

The rearrangement uses TRBV7-9 and TRBJ2-1, with D possibly matching TRBD2 (7 bases). V lost 0 bases and J 5 bases, leaving 14 bases between the germline ends. There are 16 residues in the CDR3. Germline V gene lookup returns CDR1 SEHNR and CDR2 FQNEAQ (reference sequence). CDR3 sequence reads: CASSLAPRGGDNEQFF. The CDR3 nucleotides read TGTGCCAGCAGCTTAGCCCCTAGGGGGGGGGACAATGAGCAGTTCTTC.

V is TRBV9 and J is TRBJ2-3; TRBD2 matches 12 bases. The germline V gene encodes CDR1 SGDLS and CDR2 YYNGEE. V was pared by 2 bases and J by 5 bases, with 9 bases of the junction left unmatched. The CDR3 covers 17 residues. Written as DNA, the CDR3 is TGTGCCAGCAGCGTTTCCCTAGCGGGAGGGCCGAAAGATACGCAGTATTTT. Protein: CASSVSLAGGPKDTQYF.

The rearrangement joins TRBV29-1 to TRBJ1-2; D unresolved. The CDR3 is 11 residues long. Germline assignment: CDR1 SQVTM and CDR2 ANQGSEA. V lost 7 bases and J lost 8, with 14 bases in between. In DNA form, the CDR3 reads TGCAGCGCGAGGGAGGTGGTGGGCTACACCTTC. Its protein product is CSAREVVGYTF.

The V call is TRBV7-9, the J call TRBJ2-1; 9 bases line up with TRBD1. The CDR3 covers 15 residues. The V gene's germline CDR1 is SEHNR and CDR2 FQNEAQ (reference sequence). V dropped 5 bases and J dropped 5; count of bases not matched to a gene: 7. The CDR3 nucleotides read TGTGCCAGCAGCGGGGGCGACAGGGGGGACAATGAGCAGTTCTTC. The encoded protein is CASSGGDRGDNEQFF.

In its sample, this clone was seen a few times. V is TRBV7-9 and J is TRBJ2-7; D uncertain. The CDR3 spans 12 residues. Germline V lookup: CDR1 SEHNR, CDR2 FQNEAQ (reference sequence). V was shortened by 5 bases and J by 1 base, with 6 bases between the two germline ends. The CDR3 loop reads CASSLRSYEQYF. CDR3 bases: TGTGCCAGCAGCCTCAGGTCCTACGAGCAGTACTTC.

This clone was detected once. V is TRBV2 and J is TRBJ2-3; no clear D gene. The V end lost 3 bases, the J end lost 10 bases, and 11 bases lay between the germline ends. The CDR3 runs to 12 residues. Germline V gene data show CDR1 as SNHLY and CDR2 as FYNNEI. DNA for the CDR3: TGTGCCAGCAGTGATCCTCTAGAGGCGCAGTATTTT. Its translation is CASSDPLEAQYF.

This rearrangement joins TRBV9 to TRBJ2-1, with D uncertain. The CDR3 runs 11 residues. Germline lookup yields CDR1 SGDLS and CDR2 YYNGEE. Trimming left V 2 bases short and J 5 bases short, with 2 bases between. The CDR3 DNA reads as TGTGCCAGCAGCGTTAACAATGAGCAGTTCTTC. Translation gives CASSVNNEQFF.

The chain joins TRBV9 to TRBJ2-7, with D possibly matching TRBD1 (6 bases). Trimming shortened V by 4 bases and J by 2 bases, and 19 bases separated the two germline ends. Germline loops: CDR1 SGDLS, CDR2 YYNGEE. This CDR3 comprises 16 residues. The CDR3 spells CASSREVQGSAYEQYF. The CDR3 nucleotides are TGTGCCAGCAGCCGAGAGGTCCAGGGGTCAGCCTACGAGCAGTACTTC.

V is TRBV25-1 and J is TRBJ1-4, with D perhaps TRBD1 (5 bases). There are 14 residues in the CDR3. Germline CDR1 reads MGHDK; CDR2 reads SYGVNS. V lost 1 base to trimming and J lost 7 bases, with 10 bases between them. The CDR3 DNA sequence: TGTGCCAGCAGTGAATTAGGGGATGGTGAAAAACTGTTTTTT. Translation gives CASSELGDGEKLFF. The variable domain in full, with the rest retrieved from reference TRBV25-1 and TRBJ1-4, is EADIYQTPRYLVIGTGKKITLECSQTMGHDKMYWYQQDPGMELHLIHYSYGVNSTEKGDLSSESTVSRIRTEHFPLTLESARPSHTSQYLCASSELGDGEKLFFGSGTQLSVL.

The V gene is TRBV9, the J gene TRBJ2-3; TRBD2 aligns across 9 bases. V shed 0 bases and J 2 bases; nucleotides not matched to a gene: 13. Germline V lookup: CDR1 SGDLS, CDR2 YYNGEE. The CDR3 has 19 amino acids. The CDR3 sequence: CASSVAPRRLAEITDTQYF. CDR3 coding DNA: TGTGCCAGCAGCGTAGCTCCCAGAAGACTAGCGGAGATCACAGATACGCAGTATTTT.